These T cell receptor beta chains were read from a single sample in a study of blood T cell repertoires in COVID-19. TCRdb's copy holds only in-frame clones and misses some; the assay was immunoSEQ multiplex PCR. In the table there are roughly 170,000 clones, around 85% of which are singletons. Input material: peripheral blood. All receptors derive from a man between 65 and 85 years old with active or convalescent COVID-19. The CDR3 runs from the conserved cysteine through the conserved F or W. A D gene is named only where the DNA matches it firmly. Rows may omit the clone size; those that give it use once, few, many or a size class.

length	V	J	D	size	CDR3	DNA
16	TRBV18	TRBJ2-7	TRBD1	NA	CASSKIMTGADYEQYF	TGTGCCAGCTCTAAGATTATGACAGGGGCCGACTACGAGCAGTACTTC
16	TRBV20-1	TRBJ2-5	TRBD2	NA	CSASDLGGLYQETQYF	TGCAGTGCTAGTGATTTGGGGGGGTTGTACCAAGAGACCCAGTACTTC
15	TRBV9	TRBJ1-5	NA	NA	CASSSQGGGGEPQHF	TGTGCCAGCAGCTCTCAAGGGGGGGGCGGGGAGCCCCAGCATTTT
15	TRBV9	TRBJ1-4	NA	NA	CASSVAVGGNEKLFF	TGTGCCAGCAGCGTAGCGGTCGGGGGTAATGAAAAACTGTTTTTT
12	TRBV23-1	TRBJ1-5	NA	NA	CASSQSREPQHF	TGCGCCAGCAGTCAATCTCGCGAGCCCCAGCATTTT
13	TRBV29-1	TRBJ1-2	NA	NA	CSPGRASSHGYTF	TGCAGCCCCGGGAGGGCCAGCAGCCATGGCTACACCTTC
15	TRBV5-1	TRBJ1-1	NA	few	CASREQGPMNTEAFF	TGCGCCAGCAGGGAGCAGGGCCCGATGAACACTGAAGCTTTCTTT
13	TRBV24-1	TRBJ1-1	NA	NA	CATSGLSGTEAFF	TGTGCCACCAGTGGCCTAAGCGGGACTGAAGCTTTCTTT
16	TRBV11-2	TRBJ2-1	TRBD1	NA	CASSLEGTGVVNEQFF	TGTGCCAGCAGCTTAGAGGGGACAGGGGTGGTAAATGAGCAGTTCTTC
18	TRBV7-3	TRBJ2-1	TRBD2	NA	CASSSSLGTSGARNEQFF	TGTGCCAGCAGCTCATCCTTGGGGACTAGCGGGGCGAGGAATGAGCAGTTCTTC
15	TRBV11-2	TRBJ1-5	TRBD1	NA	CASSRDRGRDQPQHF	TGTGCCAGCAGCCGGGACAGGGGGCGCGATCAGCCCCAGCATTTT
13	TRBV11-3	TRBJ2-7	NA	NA	CASSLESSYEQYF	TGTGCCAGCAGCTTAGAGAGCTCCTACGAGCAGTACTTC
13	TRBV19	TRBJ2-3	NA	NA	CASTPGDTDTQYF	TGTGCCAGTACCCCAGGGGACACAGATACGCAGTATTTT
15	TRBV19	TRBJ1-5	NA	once	CASSVRVGSNQPQHF	TGTGCCAGTAGTGTCAGGGTTGGGAGCAATCAGCCCCAGCATTTT
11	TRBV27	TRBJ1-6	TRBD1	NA	CASTNRGPLHF	TGTGCCAGCACCAACAGGGGACCCCTCCACTTT
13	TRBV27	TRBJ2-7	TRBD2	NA	CASSLTSGYEQYF	TGTGCCAGCAGTTTGACTAGCGGCTACGAGCAGTACTTC
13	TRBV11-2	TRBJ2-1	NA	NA	CASSSPGYNEQFF	TGTGCCAGCAGCTCCCCGGGATACAATGAGCAGTTCTTC
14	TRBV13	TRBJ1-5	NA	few	CASSLAGGDQPQHF	TGTGCCAGCAGCTTAGCGGGAGGCGATCAGCCCCAGCATTTT
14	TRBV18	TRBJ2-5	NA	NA	CASSPAHTGETQYF	TGTGCCAGCTCACCAGCCCATACCGGGGAGACCCAGTACTTC
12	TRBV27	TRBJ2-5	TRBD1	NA	CASSHRGETQYF	TGTGCCAGCAGCCACAGGGGGGAGACCCAGTACTTC
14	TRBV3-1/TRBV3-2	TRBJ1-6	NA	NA	CASCAEGTNSPLHF	TGTGCCAGCTGCGCCGAGGGCACCAATTCACCCCTCCACTTT
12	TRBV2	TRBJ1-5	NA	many	CASSEGRGPQHF	TGTGCCAGCAGTGAAGGTAGGGGGCCCCAGCATTTT
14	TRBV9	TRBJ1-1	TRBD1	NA	CASTPTGANTEAFF	TGTGCCAGCACCCCGACAGGGGCCAACACTGAAGCTTTCTTT
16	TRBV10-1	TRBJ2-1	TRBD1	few	CASSESMTGVIDEQFF	TGCGCCAGCAGTGAGTCTATGACAGGGGTAATCGATGAGCAGTTCTTC
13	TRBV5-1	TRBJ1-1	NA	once	CASSLVRYTEAFF	TGCGCCAGCAGCTTGGTGAGGTACACTGAAGCTTTCTTT